This TCR beta chain comes out of a study of tumor and adjacent non-tumor tissue in lung cancer. Whole-study context: Stage I to III disease affected 9 to 10 men and 5 women aged roughly 31 to 76.

Three rounds of nested PCR, following a modified ARM-PCR protocol, produced the TCRbeta library. TCRdb ran MiXCR on the multiplex PCR reads and lists one entry per CDR3 protein. The sample shows fewer than 45,000 distinct CDR3 sequences, roughly three fifths of them seen only once. The template was RNA from unsorted bulk tissue. The normal lung tissue was taken more than 3 cm from the tumor edge. Germline assignment: CDR1 SGHAT and CDR2 FQDESV (reference sequence). This CDR3 is built from 15 residues. With respect to this clonotype: A junction end diverges from the germline sequence, so it may reflect a read error.

This TCR derives from a woman between 35 and 50 years old with non-small cell lung cancer. The chain employs TRBV11-1 and TRBJ2-6; D remains ambiguous. The sequenced sample was distant non-tumor lung tissue. The CDR3 DNA reads as TGTGCCAGCAACCTAGGGTCCGTTAAGGTCGACGTACTGACTTTC. It encodes CASNLGSVKVDVLTF.